This T cell receptor (beta chain) was sequenced for a study of technical replicates of blood from several donors. The germline V gene has CDR1 MGHRA and CDR2 YSYEKL. The CDR3 loop spans 17 amino acids. The ends lost 0 bases at V and 5 bases at J; junction bases unmatched: 10. The protocol was immunoSEQ multiplex PCR, while the TCRdb copy is restricted to in-frame clones and leaves out a portion. The table has around 84,000 clones, approximately 92% seen once. The TCR sequence derives from a human donor in good health. This sequence joins TRBV4-1 and TRBJ1-5; 7 positions match TRBD1. The sample was T cells isolated from PBMCs. The CDR3 sequence: CASSQDIRDRGDQPQHF. Written as DNA, the CDR3 is TGCGCCAGCAGCCAAGATATTCGGGACAGAGGCGATCAGCCCCAGCATTTT.